This record looks at one T cell receptor beta chain sequence and its context. The sample comes from a study of shared clonotypes between healthy human individuals. Clones were sequenced by immunoSEQ multiplex PCR, and TCRdb holds only the in-frame ones, with some missing. The table has more than 400,000 clones, 70% to 80% seen once. V was cut by 5 bases and J by 0 bases, with 10 bases left in between. The length of the CDR3 is 14 residues. The germline V gene encodes CDR1 SGHVS and CDR2 FNYEAQ. Material: PBMCs. This receptor was identified in a woman between 40 and 55 years old in good health. Some clones in this sample may be carry-over from other donors' samples. The chain couples TRBV7-6 to TRBJ1-1; unclear D gene. In DNA, the CDR3 is TGTGCCAGCAGCCCGCACCGGGTGAACACTGAAGCTTTCTTT. This translates into CASSPHRVNTEAFF.